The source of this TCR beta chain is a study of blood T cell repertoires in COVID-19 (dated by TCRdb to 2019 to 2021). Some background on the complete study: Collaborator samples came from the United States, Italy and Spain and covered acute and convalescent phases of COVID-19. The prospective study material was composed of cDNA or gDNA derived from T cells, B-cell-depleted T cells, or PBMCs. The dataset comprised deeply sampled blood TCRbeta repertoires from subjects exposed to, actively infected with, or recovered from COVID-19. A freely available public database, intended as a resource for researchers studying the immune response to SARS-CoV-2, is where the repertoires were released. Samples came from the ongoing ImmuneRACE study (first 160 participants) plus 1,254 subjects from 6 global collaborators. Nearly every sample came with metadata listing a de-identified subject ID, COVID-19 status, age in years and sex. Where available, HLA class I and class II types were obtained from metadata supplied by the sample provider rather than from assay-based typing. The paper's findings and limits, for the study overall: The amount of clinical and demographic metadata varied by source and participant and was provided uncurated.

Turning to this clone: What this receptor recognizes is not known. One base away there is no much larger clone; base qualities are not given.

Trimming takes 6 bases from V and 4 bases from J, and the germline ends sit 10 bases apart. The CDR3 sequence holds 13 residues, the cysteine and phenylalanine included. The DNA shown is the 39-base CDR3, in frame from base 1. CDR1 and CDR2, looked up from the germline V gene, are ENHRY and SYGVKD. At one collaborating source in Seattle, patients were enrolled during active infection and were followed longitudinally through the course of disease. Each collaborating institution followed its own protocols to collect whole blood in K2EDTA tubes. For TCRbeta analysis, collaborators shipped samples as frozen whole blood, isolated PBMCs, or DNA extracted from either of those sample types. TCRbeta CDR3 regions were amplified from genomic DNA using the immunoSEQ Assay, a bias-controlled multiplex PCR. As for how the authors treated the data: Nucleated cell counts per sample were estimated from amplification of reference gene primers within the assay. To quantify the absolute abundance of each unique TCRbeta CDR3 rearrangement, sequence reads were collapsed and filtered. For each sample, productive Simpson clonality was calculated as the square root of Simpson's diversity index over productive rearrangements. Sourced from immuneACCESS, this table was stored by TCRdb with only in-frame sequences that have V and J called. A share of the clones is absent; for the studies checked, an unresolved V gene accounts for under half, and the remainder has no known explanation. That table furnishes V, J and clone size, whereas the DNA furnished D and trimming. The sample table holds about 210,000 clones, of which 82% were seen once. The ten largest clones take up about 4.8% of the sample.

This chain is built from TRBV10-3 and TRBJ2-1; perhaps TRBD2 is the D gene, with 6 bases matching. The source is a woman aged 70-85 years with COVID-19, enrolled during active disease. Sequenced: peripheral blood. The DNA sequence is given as TGTGCCATCAGGGGGGGACGTTACAATGAGCAGTTCTTC. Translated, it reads CAIRGGRYNEQFF.